One sample yielded the 21 T cell receptor beta chains listed below, sequenced in a study of early T cells in non-severe SARS-CoV-2 infection. TCRdb fed the 5' RACE reads into MiXCR, producing one record per CDR3 protein. This sample has 86,000 or so distinct CDR3 sequences, with less than 8% found just once. The sequenced material came from whole blood. These receptor sequences come from an adult who was a healthcare worker with PCR-confirmed SARS-CoV-2 infection or an uninfected control (not recorded which).

The chain employs TRBV30 and TRBJ2-1; D is possibly TRBD1 or TRBD2 (5 bases each). The CDR3 has 15 residues. In germline, CDR1 is GTSNPN, CDR2 SVGIG (reference sequence). V shed 6 bases and J shed 7 bases, with 22 bases lying between them. DNA for the CDR3: TGTGCCTGCCCGGGACCGACGGCCAAAGCTAATGAGCAGTTCTTC. This translates into CACPGPTAKANEQFF.

CDR3 residues: CSANAGGSTEAFF. CDR3 nucleotide sequence: TGCAGTGCTAACGCAGGGGGCTCCACTGAAGCTTTCTTT. This chain links TRBV20-1 with TRBJ1-1, with 8 bases that match TRBD1. The CDR3 has 13 amino acids. The germline V gene encodes CDR1 DFQATT and CDR2 SNEGSKA (reference sequence). V gave up 4 bases and J gave up 4 bases; unmatched junction bases: 5.

This chain joins TRBV2 and TRBJ2-5, with 10 bases aligning to TRBD2. The CDR3 loop spans 15 amino acids. Germline V gene lookup returns CDR1 SNHLY and CDR2 FYNNEI. Trimming removed 6 bases from V and 6 bases from J; junction bases left unmatched: 10. The CDR3 nucleotides read TGTGCCAGCAGCGAGACCCCTAGCGGGGGAAAGACCCAGTACTTC. Its protein is CASSETPSGGKTQYF.

This chain joins TRBV30 and TRBJ1-6; D unresolved. Germline V gene sequence: CDR1 GTSNPN, CDR2 SVGIG (reference sequence). V lost 4 bases and J lost 6, with 13 bases in between. The CDR3 spans 14 residues. The CDR3 sequence: CAWTLALPNSPLHF. DNA of the CDR3: TGTGCCTGGACGCTAGCGCTCCCTAATTCACCCCTCCACTTT.

This clonotype was counted many times. The chain joins TRBV7-7 to TRBJ2-1; possible D gene TRBD1, 6 bases. V lost 6 bases and J lost 0, with 15 bases in between. This CDR3 region has 16 residues. The germline gives CDR1 SSHAT, CDR2 FNYEAQ (reference sequence). Here the CDR3 reads CASSYKSGASYNEQFF. Here the CDR3 DNA reads TGTGCCAGCAGTTACAAGTCAGGGGCCTCCTACAATGAGCAGTTCTTC.

This clonotype was found many times. The gene calls are TRBV6-1 and TRBJ1-5; D is undetermined. The germline CDR1 and CDR2 sequences are MNHNS and SASEGT. The CDR3 has 14 amino acids. The V gene lost 2 bases and the J gene lost 6 bases, with 11 bases spanning the gap. As DNA, the CDR3 is TGTGCCAGCAGTGAAATCCCGGCGACTCAGCCCCAGCATTTT. Translated: CASSEIPATQPQHF.

The table lists this clonotype with many counts. The chain combines TRBV11-2 with TRBJ2-7; D unresolved. CDR3 length equals 14 residues. Germline V gene sequence: CDR1 SGHAT, CDR2 FQNNGV. Trimming stripped 2 bases from V and 2 bases from J, with 10 bases between. This CDR3 is CASSLFGSAYEQYF. Here the CDR3 DNA reads TGTGCCAGCAGCTTATTCGGCAGTGCCTACGAGCAGTACTTC.

This clonotype was seen ten or more times. In DNA form, the CDR3 reads TGTGCCAGCAGAGAATTTGGGACAGCGGATTTCAATAATTCACCCCTCCACTTT. Its translation is CASREFGTADFNNSPLHF. The rearrangement links TRBV27 to TRBJ1-6, with 7 nucleotides matching TRBD1. This CDR3 spans 18 amino acids. Germline assignment: CDR1 MNHEY and CDR2 SMNVEV (reference sequence). The V gene end was trimmed by 6 bases and the J gene end by 5 bases; junction bases not matched to a gene: 16.

The genes are TRBV5-1 and TRBJ2-3; D possibly uses TRBD1 or TRBD2 (5 bases each). The CDR3 extends over 14 amino acids. V shed 4 bases and J shed 2 bases, with 11 bases lying between them. From germline, CDR1 is SGHRS and CDR2 YFSETQ. The CDR3 nucleotides read TGCGCCAGCAGCCGGGACCGACTCACAGATACGCAGTATTTT. Amino acids: CASSRDRLTDTQYF.

This clonotype was observed a few times. The chain uses TRBV12-3 or TRBV12-4 and TRBJ1-1, with D uncertain. Trimming shortened V by 4 bases and J by 0 bases, and 12 bases separated the two germline ends. The CDR3 spans 15 residues. The CDR3 is CASSSRSGVNTEAFF. Here the CDR3 DNA reads TGTGCCAGCAGTTCGCGTAGTGGAGTGAACACTGAAGCTTTCTTT.

The chain joins TRBV28 to TRBJ1-5; D call uncertain. The CDR3 is 15 residues long. In germline, CDR1 is MDHEN, CDR2 SYDVKM. Between the trimmed V and J ends, which lost 5 bases and 1 base, there was a span of 12 bases. In nucleotides, the CDR3 is TGTGCCAGCAGTACCCGGAGGGCCAGCAATCAGCCCCAGCATTTT. Protein product: CASSTRRASNQPQHF. The entire variable domain, with the rest obtained from reference TRBV28 and TRBJ1-5, is as follows: DVKVTQSSRYLVKRTGEKVFLECVQDMDHENMFWYRQDPGLGLRLIYFSYDVKMKEKGDIPEGYSVSREKKERFSLILESASTNQTSMYLCASSTRRASNQPQHFGDGTRLSIL.

This clonotype was detected ten times or more. The rearrangement links TRBV12-3 or TRBV12-4 to TRBJ2-3, with TRBD2 matching 8 bases. Unmatched junction bases numbered 7, after V lost 2 bases and J lost 6 bases. The CDR3 has 15 amino acids. CDR3 nucleotide sequence: TGTGCCAGCAGTTTAATCGGGGGGGGTACCGATACGCAGTATTTT. Translation gives CASSLIGGGTDTQYF.

This clonotype occurred many times. The chain uses TRBV20-1 and TRBJ1-6, with 9 bases that match TRBD1. Trimming cost V 0 bases and J 3 bases; bases outside gene matches: 3. Germline CDR1 and CDR2: DFQATT and SNEGSKA (reference sequence). This CDR3 comprises 16 residues. The CDR3 here is CSARETGGIYNSPLHF. The CDR3 nucleotides read TGCAGTGCTAGAGAAACAGGGGGCATCTATAATTCACCCCTCCACTTT.

V usage is TRBV18 and J usage is TRBJ1-4; D not resolved. The CDR3 contains 15 residues. V lost 3 bases and J 6 bases, leaving 14 bases between the germline ends. Looked up from germline, CDR1 is KGHSH and CDR2 is LQKENI. The CDR3 here is CASSPVPGSDEKLFF. The DNA for the CDR3 is TGTGCCAGCTCACCCGTCCCCGGAAGCGATGAAAAACTGTTTTTT. The full variable domain, its missing parts supplied by reference TRBV18 and TRBJ1-4, is NAGVMQNPRHLVRRRGQEARLRCSPMKGHSHVYWYRQLPEEGLKFMVYLQKENIIDESGMPKERFSAEFPKEGPSILRIQQVVRGDSAAYFCASSPVPGSDEKLFFGSGTQLSVL.

This clonotype occurred many times. This rearrangement joins TRBV28 to TRBJ1-1; a weak D match, TRBD1 (6 bases). Between the trimmed V and J ends, which lost 3 bases and 4 bases, there was a span of 12 bases. This CDR3 spans 14 amino acids. Germline V gives CDR1 MDHEN, CDR2 SYDVKM. CDR3 amino acids: CASSLGGAITEAFF. The DNA for the CDR3 is TGTGCCAGCAGTTTGGGGGGGGCGATCACTGAAGCTTTCTTT.

In its sample, this clonotype was seen many times. The gene calls are TRBV20-1 and TRBJ2-3, with a weak D call TRBD2 (6 bases). Germline CDR1 reads DFQATT; CDR2 reads SNEGSKA (reference sequence). This CDR3 contains 15 residues. The ends were cut back, 3 bases at V and 0 bases at J, with 13 bases in the middle. This chain's CDR3 is CSASERLGSTDTQYF. CDR3 coding DNA: TGCAGTGCTAGCGAGAGACTAGGGAGCACAGATACGCAGTATTTT.

This clonotype was observed many times. The genes are TRBV7-9 and TRBJ2-7, with 7 bases aligning to TRBD2. CDR3 length: 12 residues. Germline V gene lookup returns CDR1 SEHNR and CDR2 FQNEAQ (reference sequence). The V segment lost 5 bases and the J segment 4 bases; nucleotides outside the gene matches: 2. The CDR3 DNA reads as TGTGCCAGCAGCCGGACTAGTTACGAGCAGTACTTC. It specifies CASSRTSYEQYF.

This chain uses TRBV12-5 with TRBJ2-2, with 14 positions matching TRBD2. The CDR3 loop spans 22 amino acids. Trimming at V came to 1 base and at J to 5 bases, leaving 18 bases not matched to a gene. Germline-derived CDR1 and CDR2 are LGHNT and FRNRAP. The CDR3 loop reads CASGLARLPGLAGEYTTGELFF. In DNA, the CDR3 is TGTGCTAGTGGTTTGGCAAGACTACCGGGACTAGCGGGGGAGTATACGACCGGGGAGCTGTTTTTT. The variable domain in full, completed from reference TRBV12-5 and TRBJ2-2, reads DARVTQTPRHKVTEMGQEVTMRCQPILGHNTVFWYRQTMMQGLELLAYFRNRAPLDDSGMPKDRFSAEMPDATLATLKIQPSEPRDSAVYFCASGLARLPGLAGEYTTGELFFGEGSRLTVL.

This clonotype was picked up many times. J is TRBJ1-1 and V is TRBV18, with unresolved D. The CDR3 length is 14 residues. Trimming left V 2 bases short and J 1 base short, with 8 bases between. From germline, CDR1 is KGHSH and CDR2 LQKENI. The CDR3 DNA sequence: TGTGCCAGCTCACCAACCGCTAAGAACACTGAAGCTTTCTTT. It yields the protein CASSPTAKNTEAFF.

This clonotype has more than one count but fewer than ten. This chain links TRBV7-2 with TRBJ2-1, with unresolved D. The CDR3 covers 13 residues. Trimming removed 4 bases at V and 7 bases at J, with 11 bases between. Germline V CDR1 and CDR2: SGHTA, FQGNSA. The CDR3 DNA sequence: TGTGCCAGCAGCTCAAGCTTTGGAAATGAGCAGTTCTTC. This translates into CASSSSFGNEQFF.

This clonotype was counted at least ten times. V is TRBV15 and J is TRBJ1-1; 8 bases agree with TRBD1. V lost 2 bases, J lost 3 bases, and 5 bases stayed unmatched. The length of the CDR3 is 15 residues. Germline CDR1 and CDR2: LNHNV and YYDKDF (reference sequence). Written as DNA, the CDR3 is TGTGCCACCAGCAGACCGACAGGGGCCTACACTGAAGCTTTCTTT. It encodes CATSRPTGAYTEAFF.